This T cell receptor beta chain is drawn from a study of blood T cell repertoires in COVID-19. About the study: Samples taken during acute and convalescent COVID-19 were collected in the United States, Italy and Spain. From T cells, B-cell-depleted T cells, or PBMCs came the material, which was cDNA or gDNA.

This clone was detected only once. Assay used: immunoSEQ multiplex PCR; TCRdb lists only in-frame clones, some missing. The sample yields about 120,000 clones, 82% seen once. This CDR3 is built from 16 residues. V trimming: 1 base; J trimming: 10 bases; junction bases outside the gene matches: 6. Germline V gene lookup returns CDR1 SGHTA and CDR2 FQGNSA. Sequenced sample: peripheral blood. The V gene is TRBV7-2, the J gene TRBJ1-6; 11 positions match TRBD1. The sequence derives from a woman in her 70s with acute or convalescent COVID-19. The CDR3 nucleotides are TGTGCCAGCAGCTTAGGAGGGACAGGGGGAGGATCACCCCTCCACTTT. Its protein product is CASSLGGTGGGSPLHF.